This record concerns one T cell receptor beta chain sequence. Its target is unknown. The data were taken from a study of cytomegalovirus exposure and HLA in healthy donors. The PCR employed 60 Vbeta primers together with 13 Jbeta primers. Sequenced by immunoSEQ multiplex PCR; TCRdb stores in-frame clones only, minus some. Counted here are about 120,000 clones, 77% occurring once; the ten biggest clones make up roughly 6%. Broader study findings: The authors reported that TCR beta sequences could predict HLA-A and HLA-B alleles. These predictions were accurate for most subjects in the first cohort. Presence/absence analyses treated sequencing depth as roughly uniform across donors. At a 0.05 false discovery rate, a later analysis found some 18,000 TCR beta sequences to be associated with HLA alleles.

The germline CDR1 and CDR2 sequences are SGHAT and FQDESV (reference sequence). Trimming took off 1 base at V and 8 bases at J, with 14 bases between the two ends. The CDR3 totals 15 residues. The J gene is TRBJ2-2, the V gene TRBV11-1; a weak D match, TRBD2 (6 bases). What was sequenced was PBMCs. This clonotype was sampled from a man between 18 and 29 years old in good health and CMV-seropositive. The CDR3 region has the DNA TGTGCCAGCAGCTTAGGGAGCTCGGGAGCGGGGGAGCTGTTTTTT. Its translation is CASSLGSSGAGELFF.